These 32 T cell receptor beta chains originate from one sample sequenced in a study of T cell responses to AZD1222 COVID-19 vaccine. This table comes from immunoSEQ multiplex PCR, and its TCRdb copy is limited to in-frame clones, with some not included. The sample holds around 180,000 clones, around 87% seen once. The input for sequencing was peripheral blood, taken on day 0 of AZD1222 vaccination. The receptors were gathered from an adult in good health.

V and J are TRBV5-1 and TRBJ1-6; D not resolved. This CDR3 has 14 amino acids. V lost 0 bases and J 2 bases, leaving 3 bases between the germline ends. The germline CDR1 and CDR2 sequences are SGHRS and YFSETQ. The CDR3 nucleotides read TGCGCCAGCAGCTTGGAAGCCTATAATTCACCCCTCCACTTT. Amino acid sequence: CASSLEAYNSPLHF.

This CDR3 is CASSSIESLEAFF. The CDR3 region has the DNA TGTGCCAGCAGTTCGATTGAATCCCTTGAAGCTTTCTTT. The gene calls are TRBV27 and TRBJ1-1; D uncertain. Germline values: CDR1 MNHEY, CDR2 SMNVEV (reference sequence). This CDR3 spans 13 amino acids. V dropped 4 bases and J dropped 7 bases, with 13 bases sitting between them.

The genes are TRBV24-1 and TRBJ2-3; D is possibly TRBD2 (6 bases). V lost 4 bases and J lost 2, with 21 bases in between. The CDR3 covers 18 residues. Germline V gene data show CDR1 as KGHDR and CDR2 as SFDVKD. CDR3 sequence reads: CATSDPTGDPKNTDTQYF. The DNA of the CDR3 is TGTGCCACCAGTGACCCCACGGGGGACCCAAAAAACACAGATACGCAGTATTTT.

The V and J genes are TRBV27 and TRBJ2-7; D is perhaps TRBD2 (6 bases). CDR3 length: 15 amino acids. CDR1 is MNHEY and CDR2 is SMNVEV in the germline V gene (reference sequence). V lost 6 bases, J lost 3 bases, and 18 bases lay in between. The CDR3 sequence: CASSAGGGDYYEQYV. The DNA for the CDR3 is TGTGCCAGCAGCGCCGGAGGAGGGGATTACTACGAGCAGTACGTC.

CDR3 in amino acids: CASSQVGSGGPPQYF. The CDR3 nucleotides are TGCGCCAGCAGCCAAGTGGGTAGCGGGGGGCCCCCCCAGTACTTC. This chain uses TRBV4-1 with TRBJ2-5, with TRBD2 identical over 10 bases. This CDR3 has 15 amino acids. The V gene's germline CDR1 is MGHRA and CDR2 YSYEKL. The ends lost 1 base at V and 9 bases at J; junction bases unmatched: 8.

This sequence joins TRBV27 and TRBJ2-3; D might be TRBD1 (5 bases). The CDR3 consists of 14 residues. The germline V and J ends were trimmed by 6 bases and 2 bases, with 12 bases remaining between them. Germline assignment: CDR1 MNHEY and CDR2 SMNVEV (reference sequence). The CDR3 DNA reads TGTGCCAGCAGGACCCAGGGTAACACAGATACGCAGTATTTT. This codes for CASRTQGNTDTQYF.

The chain couples TRBV28 to TRBJ2-7; D not certain. The CDR3 is 14 residues long. The germline gives CDR1 MDHEN, CDR2 SYDVKM. V lost 6 bases to trimming and J lost 5 bases, with 17 bases between them. Here the CDR3 reads CASRQTDGSDEQYF. DNA of the CDR3: TGTGCCAGCAGACAGACCGACGGGTCCGACGAGCAGTACTTC.

V gene TRBV7-9 combines with J gene TRBJ1-1; D is undetermined. Germline V gene sequence: CDR1 SEHNR, CDR2 FQNEAQ (reference sequence). V lost 3 bases, J lost 5 bases, and 16 bases lay in between. CDR3 length: 15 residues. The CDR3 bases are TGTGCCAGCAGCTTCTATCAGGCCTCGGGGACTGAAGCTTTCTTT. It translates to CASSFYQASGTEAFF.

The rearrangement links TRBV2 to TRBJ1-1; D remains ambiguous. The V end lost 6 bases, the J end lost 1 base, and 3 bases lay between the germline ends. Germline CDR1 reads SNHLY; CDR2 reads FYNNEI. The CDR3 covers 11 residues. This CDR3 is CASRSNTEAFF. Here the CDR3 DNA reads TGTGCCAGCAGATCGAACACTGAAGCTTTCTTT.

The chain couples TRBV10-2 to TRBJ1-5; 7 bases map to TRBD1. This CDR3 contains 15 residues. Germline CDR1 reads WSHSY; CDR2 reads SAAADI. Trimming took 0 bases from V and 3 from J; bases not matched to a gene: 2. CDR3 in DNA: TGCGCCAGCAGTGAGTCACAGGGGTACAATCAGCCCCAGCATTTT. This codes for CASSESQGYNQPQHF.

The gene calls are TRBV18 and TRBJ1-1; weak D call: TRBD1 (6 bases). Germline CDR1 reads KGHSH; CDR2 reads LQKENI. The CDR3 is 14 residues long. The germline V and J ends were trimmed by 6 bases and 1 base, with 12 bases remaining between them. The CDR3 is CASSTGGQNTEAFF. CDR3 nucleotides: TGTGCCAGCTCGACGGGGGGCCAGAACACTGAAGCTTTCTTT.

This rearrangement joins TRBV9 to TRBJ2-2, with unresolved D. Trimming pared 1 base from V and 7 bases from J, leaving 8 bases between. Per the germline V gene, CDR1 is SGDLS and CDR2 is YYNGEE. CDR3 size: 13 residues. This chain's CDR3 is CASSVQSSGELFF. The DNA for the CDR3 is TGTGCCAGCAGCGTACAGAGCAGCGGGGAGCTGTTTTTT.

J is TRBJ1-1 and V is TRBV20-1; no clear D. The germline V and J ends were trimmed by 0 bases and 4 bases, with 3 bases remaining between them. CDR3 length equals 11 residues. Germline CDR1 DFQATT, CDR2 SNEGSKA (reference sequence). CDR3 region: CSARDGTEAFF. The DNA for the CDR3 is TGCAGTGCTAGAGATGGCACTGAAGCTTTCTTT.

The chain has TRBV7-3 and TRBJ2-2; the D gene is possibly TRBD1 (6 bases). This CDR3 is 16 amino acids long. Germline CDR1 SGHTA, CDR2 FQGTGA. The V gene lost 5 bases and the J gene lost 0 bases, with 13 bases spanning the gap. This CDR3 reads CASSTTGQPNTGELFF. The CDR3 coding sequence is TGTGCCAGCAGCACTACCGGACAGCCGAACACCGGGGAGCTGTTTTTT.

The CDR3 nucleotides are TGTGCCAGCAGCGTAGAGGCGGGGGGCTCCTACAATGAGCAGTTCTTC. Its protein is CASSVEAGGSYNEQFF. The chain is built from TRBV9 and TRBJ2-1, with 8 bases matching TRBD2. The CDR3 loop spans 16 amino acids. Per germline, CDR1 SGDLS and CDR2 YYNGEE. V lost 0 bases, J lost 0 bases, and 2 bases stayed unmatched.

V is TRBV11-1 and J is TRBJ1-5, with 8 positions matching TRBD1. V was clipped by 8 bases and J by 5 bases; unmatched bases: 5. The CDR3 has 13 amino acids. CDR1 and CDR2 from the germline V gene are SGHAT and FQDESV (reference sequence). CDR3 nucleotide sequence: TGTGCCAGCCCCCAGGGGGCCCATCAGCCCCAGCATTTT. It specifies CASPQGAHQPQHF.

The chain has TRBV29-1 and TRBJ1-1; D remains ambiguous. The CDR3 covers 13 residues. V shed 0 bases and J shed 3 bases, with 8 bases lying between them. The germline V gene encodes CDR1 SQVTM and CDR2 ANQGSEA. The CDR3 DNA sequence: TGCAGCGTTGAAGAGGGTTTGGACACTGAAGCTTTCTTT. Translated: CSVEEGLDTEAFF. The full variable domain, its missing parts supplied by reference TRBV29-1 and TRBJ1-1, is SAVISQKPSRDICQRGTSLTIQCQVDSQVTMMFWYRQQPGQSLTLIATANQGSEATYESGFVIDKFPISRPNLTFSTLTVSNMSPEDSSIYLCSVEEGLDTEAFFGQGTRLTVV.

This chain joins TRBV18 and TRBJ2-1; the match to TRBD2 covers 8 bases. V shed 6 bases and J 8 bases; nucleotides not matched to a gene: 6. CDR1 is KGHSH and CDR2 is LQKENI in the germline V gene. CDR3 length: 13 amino acids. CDR3 DNA: TGTGCCAGCTCCCGGGGGGGCCTCGATGAGCAGTTCTTC. Translation gives CASSRGGLDEQFF.

The V gene is TRBV5-1, the J gene TRBJ2-3; tentatively, D is TRBD1 or TRBD2 (6 bases each). Trimming removed 0 bases from V and 6 bases from J, with 14 bases in between. The germline V gene has CDR1 SGHRS and CDR2 YFSETQ. The CDR3 has 15 amino acids. The CDR3 protein is CASSLVGGQGDTQYF. CDR3 in DNA: TGCGCCAGCAGCTTGGTAGGGGGGCAGGGGGATACGCAGTATTTT.

For the CDR3, the DNA is TGTGCCTCCAGGGACAACACTGAAGCTTTCTTT. This translates into CASRDNTEAFF. The chain links TRBV10-3 to TRBJ1-1; TRBD1 might be the D (5 bases). Per germline, CDR1 ENHRY and CDR2 SYGVKD. Deletions cut 11 bases from V and 2 bases from J, with 9 bases between. This CDR3 is built from 11 residues.

The V and J genes are TRBV5-1 and TRBJ1-2; D not resolved. V lost 0 bases, J lost 8 bases, and 11 bases lay in between. CDR3 size: 13 residues. Germline assignment: CDR1 SGHRS and CDR2 YFSETQ. The CDR3 DNA follows: TGCGCCAGCAGCTTGGATCGGCGTGTAGGCTACACCTTC. As protein: CASSLDRRVGYTF.

This rearrangement joins TRBV7-3 to TRBJ2-5; 9 bases match TRBD2. Germline V gene data show CDR1 as SGHTA and CDR2 as FQGTGA. This CDR3 contains 13 residues. Unmatched junction bases numbered 11, after V lost 5 bases and J lost 13 bases. The CDR3, as DNA: TGTGCCAGCAGCCCGCAAGCTAGCGGGGAGTGGTACTTC. Residues: CASSPQASGEWYF.

The genes are TRBV14 and TRBJ2-3; the D gene is possibly TRBD1 (6 bases). The CDR3 is 15 residues long. The germline V gene encodes CDR1 SGHDN and CDR2 FVKESK. V gave up 4 bases and J gave up 0 bases, with 11 bases separating them. CDR3 sequence (DNA): TGTGCCAGCAGCCCGCACGGGACAAGCACAGATACGCAGTATTTT. Protein: CASSPHGTSTDTQYF.

V usage is TRBV27 and J usage is TRBJ1-5; D may be TRBD1 (5 bases). Germline V gene lookup returns CDR1 MNHEY and CDR2 SMNVEV (reference sequence). V lost 5 bases, J lost 7 bases, and 12 bases lay in between. This CDR3 comprises 13 residues. The CDR3 region is CASSRGMGQPQHF. CDR3 DNA: TGTGCCAGCAGTCGGGGGATGGGGCAGCCCCAGCATTTT.

The chain employs TRBV2 and TRBJ1-5; a weak D match, TRBD1 (5 bases). CDR1 is SNHLY and CDR2 is FYNNEI in the germline V gene. The CDR3 is 15 amino acids. V was pared by 6 bases and J by 2 bases, with 14 bases between. The CDR3 DNA reads as TGTGCCAGCAGGTCCGGGGGTCCTCGCAATCAGCCCCAGCATTTT. This sequence encodes CASRSGGPRNQPQHF. The whole variable domain, remainder taken from reference TRBV2 and TRBJ1-5, is EPEVTQTPSHQVTQMGQEVILRCVPISNHLYFYWYRQILGQKVEFLVSFYNNEISEKSEIFDDQFSVERPDGSNFTLKIRSTKLEDSAMYFCASRSGGPRNQPQHFGDGTRLSIL.

This clone was recorded once. This rearrangement joins TRBV29-1 to TRBJ2-6; D not resolved. This CDR3 contains 12 residues. Germline CDR1 SQVTM, CDR2 ANQGSEA. Trimming left V 1 base short and J 3 bases short, with 1 base between. The CDR3 loop is CSVEGGANVLTF. The CDR3 DNA reads TGCAGCGTTGAAGGTGGGGCCAACGTCCTGACTTTC.

The DNA of the CDR3 is TGTGCCAGCAGTTACTCGAAGAGTTTGGGTAATTCACCCCTCCACTTT. Translating it yields CASSYSKSLGNSPLHF. V is TRBV6-5 and J is TRBJ1-6; D not resolved. V shed 0 bases and J shed 6 bases, with 12 bases lying between them. Germline CDR1 and CDR2: MNHEY and SVGAGI. The CDR3 totals 16 residues.

This clone has only one observation. Other DNA sequences from this sample encode an identical CDR3 as well. The chain recombines TRBV3-1 (or the pseudogene TRBV3-2) with TRBJ2-2, with D maybe TRBD1 (6 bases). Germline CDR1 LGHDT, CDR2 YNNKEL (reference sequence). The CDR3 consists of 15 residues. The V end was cut by 3 bases, the J end by 4 bases, with 12 bases between. CDR3 coding DNA: TGTGCCAGCAGCCATTCCGACAGGACCACCGGGGAGCTGTTTTTT. Residues: CASSHSDRTTGELFF.

The rearrangement joins TRBV10-2 to TRBJ1-2, with a weak D call TRBD1 (6 bases). This CDR3 contains 13 residues. Trimming removed 8 bases from V and 4 bases from J, with 14 bases in between. Germline values: CDR1 WSHSY, CDR2 SAAADI. Here the CDR3 DNA reads TGCGCCAGCGTACAGGGAGAGGGCTATGGCTACACCTTC. Its protein is CASVQGEGYGYTF.

The chain carries TRBV20-1 and TRBJ2-7; D gene uncertain. In germline, CDR1 is DFQATT, CDR2 SNEGSKA (reference sequence). Trimming took off 2 bases at V and 5 bases at J, with 7 bases between the two ends. The CDR3 consists of 11 residues. As DNA, the CDR3 is TGCAGTGCTAGACTGGTGGACGAGCAGTACTTC. Encoded protein: CSARLVDEQYF.

This rearrangement joins TRBV18 to TRBJ1-2, with 12 bases fitting TRBD1. Germline loops: CDR1 KGHSH, CDR2 LQKENI. The CDR3 consists of 15 residues. V lost 3 bases to trimming and J lost 4 bases; unmatched junction nucleotides: 3. The CDR3 region has the DNA TGTGCCAGCTCACCTGGGACAGGGGGCAGCTATGGCTACACCTTC. This sequence encodes CASSPGTGGSYGYTF.

The chain employs TRBV7-2 and TRBJ2-1, with D possibly TRBD2 on 6 matching bases. Trimming removed 5 bases at V and 2 bases at J, with 16 bases between. Per the germline V gene, CDR1 is SGHTA and CDR2 is FQGNSA. This CDR3 region has 16 residues. The DNA for the CDR3 is TGTGCCAGCAGCCGTGGAGGGGCCCGGGCCTACAATGAGCAGTTCTTC. This codes for CASSRGGARAYNEQFF.